A single sample is the source of the 12 T cell receptor beta chains below, sequenced in a study of early T cells in non-severe SARS-CoV-2 infection. TCRdb called the 5' RACE reads again in MiXCR, with one record for every CDR3 protein. The sample gives fewer than 110,000 distinct CDR3 sequences, 8.5% to 14% of which show up once; around 8% is in the top ten. The source material was whole blood. These receptor sequences come from an adult who was a healthcare worker with PCR-confirmed SARS-CoV-2 infection or an uninfected control (not recorded which).

This rearrangement joins TRBV6-1 to TRBJ1-2; 9 bases line up with TRBD1. This CDR3 contains 17 residues. CDR1 MNHNS and CDR2 SASEGT come from the germline V gene. V lost 3 bases, J lost 5 bases, and 13 bases stayed unmatched. CDR3 in amino acids: CASSELVDLDRGYGYTF. DNA for the CDR3: TGTGCCAGCAGTGAGCTAGTTGATTTGGACAGGGGTTATGGCTACACCTTC.

This clonotype appeared a few times. The chain couples TRBV20-1 to TRBJ2-7; either TRBD1 or TRBD2 may supply D (5 bases each). Trimming left V 0 bases short and J 6 bases short, with 18 bases between. The CDR3 is made up of 15 amino acids. Looked up from germline, CDR1 is DFQATT and CDR2 is SNEGSKA (reference sequence). The CDR3 loop is CSARDRWGSGSEQYF. DNA of the CDR3: TGCAGTGCTAGAGATAGGTGGGGGAGTGGCTCCGAGCAGTACTTC.

The genes are TRBV20-1 and TRBJ2-5, with D perhaps matching TRBD2 (7 bases). This CDR3 is 16 amino acids long. V shed 5 bases and J shed 5 bases, with 24 bases lying between them. Germline values: CDR1 DFQATT, CDR2 SNEGSKA (reference sequence). The CDR3 nucleotides are TGCAGTGCTGTGGGGGCTAGCGGTAGGGCCCGGGAGACCCAGTACTTC. Translating it yields CSAVGASGRARETQYF.

This clonotype was seen at least ten times. The chain links TRBV4-1 to TRBJ1-1, with a weak D call TRBD1 (5 bases). Germline loops: CDR1 MGHRA, CDR2 YSYEKL. V lost 1 base to trimming and J lost 2 bases, with 11 bases between them. The CDR3 totals 15 residues. This chain's CDR3 is CASSQVGTGNTEAFF. CDR3 nucleotides: TGCGCCAGCAGCCAAGTAGGGACGGGTAACACTGAAGCTTTCTTT.

In its sample, this clonotype was seen once. Since a much larger clone is just one base distant, this may be a read error. This chain joins TRBV7-9 and TRBJ1-1, with D possibly being TRBD1 (6 bases). This CDR3 is built from 13 residues. Germline V gives CDR1 SEHNR, CDR2 FQNEAQ (reference sequence). CDR3 sequence (DNA): TGTGTCAGCACTCCTGGTGGGGGGCCTGAAGCTTTCTTT. It specifies CVSTPGGGPEAFF.

This clonotype was observed many times. The rearrangement joins TRBV20-1 to TRBJ2-1; D is unresolved. Trimming took 1 base from V and 9 from J, leaving 7 bases between them. The CDR3 totals 11 residues. Germline V gene sequence: CDR1 DFQATT, CDR2 SNEGSKA (reference sequence). CDR3 residues: CSARVVGEQFF. CDR3 bases: TGCAGTGCTAGAGTCGTCGGTGAGCAGTTCTTC.

This clonotype came up many times. The gene calls are TRBV30 and TRBJ2-1; weak D call: TRBD2 (7 bases). V was shortened by 3 bases and J by 10 bases, with 19 bases between the two germline ends. The CDR3 is made up of 14 amino acids. Per germline, CDR1 GTSNPN and CDR2 SVGIG (reference sequence). The CDR3 DNA sequence: TGTGCCTGGAGACTCCCCGGGGGGCGGGGGGAGCAGTTCTTC. Amino acid sequence: CAWRLPGGRGEQFF.

This clonotype was recorded a few times. The chain recombines TRBV20-1 with TRBJ1-4; possibly TRBD1 for D (5 bases). V was cut by 0 bases and J by 7 bases, with 18 bases left in between. Germline V gene data show CDR1 as DFQATT and CDR2 as SNEGSKA (reference sequence). The length of the CDR3 is 16 residues. The CDR3 sequence: CSARDTLTVRGEKLFF. CDR3 nucleotides: TGCAGTGCTAGAGATACATTGACAGTGAGGGGTGAAAAACTGTTTTTT.

This clonotype occurred many times. This chain links TRBV5-1 with TRBJ2-1; D not resolved. Germline V gives CDR1 SGHRS, CDR2 YFSETQ. V lost 4 bases and J 8 bases, leaving 16 bases between the germline ends. The CDR3 runs to 14 residues. CDR3 sequence: CASSPLEEMDEQFF. In DNA, the CDR3 is TGCGCCAGCAGCCCCCTTGAGGAGATGGATGAGCAGTTCTTC.

As regards this clonotype: With a much larger clone just one base away, this may be a read error. The V call is TRBV5-6, the J call TRBJ2-1; no firm D call. CDR3 length: 13 residues. From germline, CDR1 is SGHDT and CDR2 YYEEEE. Trimming removed 3 bases from V and 9 bases from J, with 13 bases in between. The CDR3 region has the DNA TGTGCCAGCAGCTCCCCTCACCTTTGTGAGCAGTTCTTC. Amino acids: CASSSPHLCEQFF. Based on the CDR3 plus reference TRBV5-6 and TRBJ2-1, the full variable domain is DAGVTQSPTHLIKTRGQQVTLRCSPKSGHDTVSWYQQALGQGPQFIFQYYEEEERQRGNFPDRFSGHQFPNYSSELNVNALLLGDSALYLCASSSPHLCEQFFGPGTRLTVL.

This clonotype was counted at least ten times. V and J are TRBV28 and TRBJ2-1; TRBD1 aligns across 7 bases. The V gene end was trimmed by 10 bases and the J gene end by 2 bases; junction bases not matched to a gene: 5. CDR1 MDHEN and CDR2 SYDVKM come from the germline V gene. The length of the CDR3 is 13 residues. The CDR3: CATRQGTYNEQFF. CDR3 nucleotide sequence: TGTGCCACCCGACAGGGCACCTACAATGAGCAGTTCTTC.

This clonotype came up a few times. CDR3: CASSQGALSTEAFF. The CDR3, as DNA: TGCGCCAGCAGCCAAGGGGCCCTTAGCACTGAAGCTTTCTTT. The chain has TRBV4-3 and TRBJ1-1; D is unclear. Looked up from germline, CDR1 is LGHNA and CDR2 is YSLEER. V lost 1 base and J lost 4, with 10 bases in between. The CDR3 sequence is 14 residues long.